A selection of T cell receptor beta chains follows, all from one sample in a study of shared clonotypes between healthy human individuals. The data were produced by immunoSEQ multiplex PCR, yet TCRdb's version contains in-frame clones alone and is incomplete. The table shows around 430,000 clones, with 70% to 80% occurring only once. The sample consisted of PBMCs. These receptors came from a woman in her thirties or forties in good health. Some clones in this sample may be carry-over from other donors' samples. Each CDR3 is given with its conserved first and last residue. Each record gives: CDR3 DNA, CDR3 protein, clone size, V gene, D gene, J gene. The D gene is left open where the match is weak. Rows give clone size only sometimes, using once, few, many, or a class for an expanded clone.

CDR3 DNA: TGTGCCAGCAGCTTAGAGTGGGGGGCCAATGAGCAGTTCTTC
CDR3 protein: CASSLEWGANEQFF
clone size: .
V gene: TRBV7-2
D gene: .
J gene: TRBJ2-1

CDR3 DNA: TGTGCCTGGAGAACACAGGGTAATTCACCCCTCCACTTT
CDR3 protein: CAWRTQGNSPLHF
clone size: .
V gene: TRBV30
D gene: .
J gene: TRBJ1-6

CDR3 DNA: TGTGCCAGCAGCTTAGATCGGGAGAATGAGCAGTTCTTC
CDR3 protein: CASSLDRENEQFF
clone size: .
V gene: TRBV11-2
D gene: .
J gene: TRBJ2-1

CDR3 DNA: TGTGCCATCAGTGACCCAGCGGGGGTCTACGAGCAGTACTTC
CDR3 protein: CAISDPAGVYEQYF
clone size: .
V gene: TRBV6-5
D gene: TRBD2
J gene: TRBJ2-7

CDR3 DNA: TGTGCCAGCAGGCCAGGGTTCGCTAGAGCCTACGAGCAGTACTTC
CDR3 protein: CASRPGFARAYEQYF
clone size: once
V gene: TRBV28
D gene: .
J gene: TRBJ2-7

CDR3 DNA: TGTGCCAGCAGCTCGGGGACAGGGACGGACGAGCAGTACTTC
CDR3 protein: CASSSGTGTDEQYF
clone size: .
V gene: TRBV5-4
D gene: TRBD1
J gene: TRBJ2-7

CDR3 DNA: TGTGCCAGCAGCTTAGTTGAGGGAGACTCTGGAAACACCATATATTTT
CDR3 protein: CASSLVEGDSGNTIYF
clone size: .
V gene: TRBV11-3
D gene: .
J gene: TRBJ1-3

CDR3 DNA: TGTGCCTGGAGTACGGGCCCGAACACTGAAGCTTTCTTT
CDR3 protein: CAWSTGPNTEAFF
clone size: few
V gene: TRBV30
D gene: .
J gene: TRBJ1-1

CDR3 DNA: TGCGCCAGCAGCCAAGATTGGCATCAGCCCCAGCATTTT
CDR3 protein: CASSQDWHQPQHF
clone size: few
V gene: TRBV4-3
D gene: .
J gene: TRBJ1-5

CDR3 DNA: TGTGCCAGCAGCCCAGGGTCGGGGGGTGGCTACACCTTC
CDR3 protein: CASSPGSGGGYTF
clone size: .
V gene: TRBV6-5
D gene: .
J gene: TRBJ1-2

CDR3 DNA: TGTGCCAGCACGGGACAGGGAAGGGCCTACGAGCAGTACTTC
CDR3 protein: CASTGQGRAYEQYF
clone size: .
V gene: TRBV7-8
D gene: TRBD1
J gene: TRBJ2-7

CDR3 DNA: TGTGCCAGCAGCCCGCGGACTAGCCAGAACACCGGGGAGCTGTTTTTT
CDR3 protein: CASSPRTSQNTGELFF
clone size: .
V gene: TRBV7-8
D gene: TRBD2
J gene: TRBJ2-2

CDR3 DNA: TGTGCCAGCAGCCAAGAGTACAGCTTTGAGCAGTTCTTC
CDR3 protein: CASSQEYSFEQFF
clone size: .
V gene: TRBV4-2
D gene: .
J gene: TRBJ2-1

CDR3 DNA: TGTGCCAGCAGCTACGACCCTAGGAGTACCGGGGAGCTGTTTTTT
CDR3 protein: CASSYDPRSTGELFF
clone size: .
V gene: TRBV5-4
D gene: .
J gene: TRBJ2-2

CDR3 DNA: TGTGCCAGCAGCTTAGCAGTTAACACCGGGGAGCTGTTTTTT
CDR3 protein: CASSLAVNTGELFF
clone size: .
V gene: TRBV7-9
D gene: .
J gene: TRBJ2-2

CDR3 DNA: TGTGCCACCAGCAGCGGGACTAGCACCTACAATGAGCAGTTCTTC
CDR3 protein: CATSSGTSTYNEQFF
clone size: .
V gene: TRBV15
D gene: TRBD2
J gene: TRBJ2-1

CDR3 DNA: TGTGCCAGCAGCGTATTCCGTAGCACAGATACGCAGTATTTT
CDR3 protein: CASSVFRSTDTQYF
clone size: .
V gene: TRBV9
D gene: .
J gene: TRBJ2-3

CDR3 DNA: TGTGCCAGCAGCTTAGCGGAGACCTACGAGCAGTACTTC
CDR3 protein: CASSLAETYEQYF
clone size: .
V gene: TRBV7-8
D gene: .
J gene: TRBJ2-7

CDR3 DNA: TGTGCCACCAGCGGGATGGGGGGGGATAGCTCCTACGAGCAGTACTTC
CDR3 protein: CATSGMGGDSSYEQYF
clone size: .
V gene: TRBV15
D gene: TRBD2
J gene: TRBJ2-7

CDR3 DNA: TGTGCCACCCGAGGCGGGGGCCGAGGCTACACCTTC
CDR3 protein: CATRGGGRGYTF
clone size: .
V gene: TRBV19
D gene: .
J gene: TRBJ1-2

CDR3 DNA: TGTGCCAGCAGCGTTACAGGGATCAATGAGCAGTTCTTC
CDR3 protein: CASSVTGINEQFF
clone size: .
V gene: TRBV9
D gene: .
J gene: TRBJ2-1

CDR3 DNA: TGTGCCACCAGCAGAGATTCCTCTTGGGAAGAGACCCAGTACTTC
CDR3 protein: CATSRDSSWEETQYF
clone size: .
V gene: TRBV15
D gene: .
J gene: TRBJ2-5

CDR3 DNA: TGTGCCAGCAGCCTCGGGAGAAACTCCTACAATGAGCAGTTCTTC
CDR3 protein: CASSLGRNSYNEQFF
clone size: .
V gene: TRBV11-2
D gene: .
J gene: TRBJ2-1

CDR3 DNA: TGTGCCAGCAGGAGTGGGGACAGGGGGGCAGATACGCAGTATTTT
CDR3 protein: CASRSGDRGADTQYF
clone size: .
V gene: TRBV6-1
D gene: TRBD1
J gene: TRBJ2-3

CDR3 DNA: TGTGCCAGCAGTTCCGGGACCCCAACCGATGAGCAGTACTTC
CDR3 protein: CASSSGTPTDEQYF
clone size: .
V gene: TRBV28
D gene: .
J gene: TRBJ2-7

CDR3 DNA: TGTGCCTGGACCCCGGACCCGGGACTAGCGGGAGACTTT
CDR3 protein: CAWTPDPGLAGDF
clone size: .
V gene: TRBV30
D gene: TRBD2
J gene: TRBJ2-3

CDR3 DNA: TGTGCCAGCAGCGTAGTTACAGATACGCAGTATTTT
CDR3 protein: CASSVVTDTQYF
clone size: .
V gene: TRBV9
D gene: .
J gene: TRBJ2-3

CDR3 DNA: TGTGCCAGCAGTTCGACAGGGCCTAATGAAAAACTGTTTTTT
CDR3 protein: CASSSTGPNEKLFF
clone size: .
V gene: TRBV28
D gene: TRBD1
J gene: TRBJ1-4

CDR3 DNA: TGTGCCAGCAAACCGGGGACAGGGTGGGCCGGGGAGCTGTTTTTT
CDR3 protein: CASKPGTGWAGELFF
clone size: .
V gene: TRBV28
D gene: TRBD1
J gene: TRBJ2-2

CDR3 DNA: TGTGCCAGCTCACCTCTGGCCGACCCACGAGGCTACACCTTC
CDR3 protein: CASSPLADPRGYTF
clone size: .
V gene: TRBV18
D gene: .
J gene: TRBJ1-2

CDR3 DNA: TGTGCCACAGGGACAGGGAGCGAGCAGTACTTC
CDR3 protein: CATGTGSEQYF
clone size: .
V gene: TRBV6-1
D gene: TRBD1
J gene: TRBJ2-7

CDR3 DNA: TGTGCCACCAGCAGAGATTTGGGGGCCAACGTCCTGACTTTC
CDR3 protein: CATSRDLGANVLTF
clone size: .
V gene: TRBV15
D gene: .
J gene: TRBJ2-6

CDR3 DNA: TGTGCCAGCAGCCCCCGGGCGTCGCAAGAGACCCAGTACTTC
CDR3 protein: CASSPRASQETQYF
clone size: .
V gene: TRBV11-2
D gene: .
J gene: TRBJ2-5

CDR3 DNA: TGTGCCAGCAGTGAAAGTGTCAGTCTCTATGGCTACACCTTC
CDR3 protein: CASSESVSLYGYTF
clone size: once
V gene: TRBV6-1
D gene: .
J gene: TRBJ1-2

CDR3 DNA: TGTGCCAGTAGTAACGACCCGGGACGAGGCTCCTACGAGCAGTACTTC
CDR3 protein: CASSNDPGRGSYEQYF
clone size: few
V gene: TRBV19
D gene: .
J gene: TRBJ2-7

CDR3 DNA: TGTGCCAGCAGCCACCCCCCGGGACAGGGGAACATTCAGTACTTC
CDR3 protein: CASSHPPGQGNIQYF
clone size: once
V gene: TRBV7-2
D gene: TRBD1
J gene: TRBJ2-4

CDR3 DNA: TGTGCCAGCAGTACGACAGGGTCGATCGACAATGAGCAGTTCTTC
CDR3 protein: CASSTTGSIDNEQFF
clone size: .
V gene: TRBV28
D gene: TRBD1
J gene: TRBJ2-1

CDR3 DNA: TGTGCCAGCAGTTTTGAGGACACTACGAACACCGGGGAGCTGTTTTTT
CDR3 protein: CASSFEDTTNTGELFF
clone size: .
V gene: TRBV27
D gene: .
J gene: TRBJ2-2

CDR3 DNA: TGCGCCAGCAGCTTCGGACAGGGGTTTAGGGAGCTGTTTTTT
CDR3 protein: CASSFGQGFRELFF
clone size: .
V gene: TRBV5-1
D gene: TRBD1
J gene: TRBJ2-2

CDR3 DNA: TGTGCCAGCAGCTTGGGCTGGGGACAAGAGACCCAGTACTTC
CDR3 protein: CASSLGWGQETQYF
clone size: .
V gene: TRBV4-2
D gene: .
J gene: TRBJ2-5

CDR3 DNA: TGTGCCAGTAGTGTCAACGCAGGCCAGAACACTGAAGCTTTCTTT
CDR3 protein: CASSVNAGQNTEAFF
clone size: once
V gene: TRBV19
D gene: .
J gene: TRBJ1-1

CDR3 DNA: TGCGCCAGCAGCTTGGACTCCCTTTCATACGAGCAGTACTTC
CDR3 protein: CASSLDSLSYEQYF
clone size: .
V gene: TRBV5-1
D gene: .
J gene: TRBJ2-7

CDR3 DNA: TGTGCCAGCAGCACTACACGATTGGGCACTGAAGCTTTCTTT
CDR3 protein: CASSTTRLGTEAFF
clone size: .
V gene: TRBV2
D gene: .
J gene: TRBJ1-1

CDR3 DNA: TGTGCCAGCAGTTTAAGGCTAGCGGGAGCCTACAATGAGCAGTTCTTC
CDR3 protein: CASSLRLAGAYNEQFF
clone size: .
V gene: TRBV27
D gene: TRBD2
J gene: TRBJ2-1

CDR3 DNA: TGCGCCAGCAGCTTGGTGGAGTCAGGCCCCACAGATACGCAGTATTTT
CDR3 protein: CASSLVESGPTDTQYF
clone size: .
V gene: TRBV5-1
D gene: .
J gene: TRBJ2-3

CDR3 DNA: TGTGCCAGCAGTTACGGGACGGAGAATCAGCCCCAGCATTTT
CDR3 protein: CASSYGTENQPQHF
clone size: .
V gene: TRBV5-6
D gene: .
J gene: TRBJ1-5

CDR3 DNA: TGTGCCAGCAGTTTAGGGGGCCGTGAGCCCGGGCGGTACTTC
CDR3 protein: CASSLGGREPGRYF
clone size: .
V gene: TRBV27
D gene: .
J gene: TRBJ2-7

CDR3 DNA: TGTGCTAGTGGGACTGACAATGAGCAGTTCTTC
CDR3 protein: CASGTDNEQFF
clone size: .
V gene: TRBV12-5
D gene: .
J gene: TRBJ2-1

CDR3 DNA: TGTGCCAGCAGCTTACCAACCCCCAACGGGGAGCTGTTTTTT
CDR3 protein: CASSLPTPNGELFF
clone size: .
V gene: TRBV7-8
D gene: .
J gene: TRBJ2-2

CDR3 DNA: TGTGCCAGCAGCAGGGGACAGGGGGAACTCTCTGGCTACACCTTC
CDR3 protein: CASSRGQGELSGYTF
clone size: once
V gene: TRBV6-5
D gene: TRBD1
J gene: TRBJ1-2

CDR3 DNA: TGTGCCAGTAGTTGGCTAGACCGGGGCTACACCTTC
CDR3 protein: CASSWLDRGYTF
clone size: .
V gene: TRBV19
D gene: .
J gene: TRBJ1-2

CDR3 DNA: TGTGCCAGCTCACCCCCGGGGGGATACAATGAGCAGTTCTTC
CDR3 protein: CASSPPGGYNEQFF
clone size: once
V gene: TRBV18
D gene: TRBD2
J gene: TRBJ2-1

CDR3 DNA: TGTGCCAGCAGCTTAGACCCCGGCCTCTACAATGAGCAGTTCTTC
CDR3 protein: CASSLDPGLYNEQFF
clone size: .
V gene: TRBV11-3
D gene: .
J gene: TRBJ2-1

CDR3 DNA: TGTGCCAGCAGCTTGGGACTAGCGGGAGGGGGAGGCGAGCAGTTCTTC
CDR3 protein: CASSLGLAGGGGEQFF
clone size: once
V gene: TRBV7-4
D gene: TRBD2
J gene: TRBJ2-1

CDR3 DNA: TGTGCCAGCAGCGCCCGAAGAGGATCTGAAGCTTTCTTT
CDR3 protein: CASSARRGSEAFF
clone size: .
V gene: TRBV7-9
D gene: .
J gene: TRBJ1-1

CDR3 DNA: TGTGCCAGCTCTCGCGGACAGGATGAGACCCAGTACTTC
CDR3 protein: CASSRGQDETQYF
clone size: many
V gene: TRBV18
D gene: TRBD1
J gene: TRBJ2-5

CDR3 DNA: TGTGCCAGCAGCCTGGAGCTATATAGCAATCAGCCCCAGCATTTT
CDR3 protein: CASSLELYSNQPQHF
clone size: .
V gene: TRBV2
D gene: .
J gene: TRBJ1-5

CDR3 DNA: TGTGCCAGCTCACCCCGGGCCTCAAACAATGAGCAGTTCTTC
CDR3 protein: CASSPRASNNEQFF
clone size: .
V gene: TRBV18
D gene: .
J gene: TRBJ2-1